The source of this T cell receptor (beta chain) is a study of Graves' ophthalmopathy and Graves' hyperthyroidism. Study-level points and caveats: Ophthalmopathy was separated from stable hyperthyroidism by a 13-signature model with 87.88% sensitivity and around 81% specificity.

Germline assignment: CDR1 MGHRA and CDR2 YSYEKL. This CDR3 has 15 residues. V dropped 2 bases and J dropped 4 bases, with 14 bases sitting between them. Scientists amplified the TCR beta CDR3 regions from RNA transcripts. An opening RT-PCR round employed HTBI primers and preceded a second-round multiplex PCR. One entry per CDR3 protein results from TCRdb running MiXCR on the multiplex PCR reads. This table has over a million distinct CDR3 sequences, 35% to 40% appearing once. Note on this clonotype: Antigen specificity is unknown.

The receptor was derived from an adult man with Graves' hyperthyroidism. The rearrangement links TRBV4-1 to TRBJ1-2, with a possible D match to TRBD1 (5 bases). Material for sequencing was peripheral blood or thyroid tissue (not recorded which). CDR3 in DNA: TGCGCCAGCAGCCAAATAGGACACCGGACCTATGGCTACACCTTC. Translation: CASSQIGHRTYGYTF.